This T cell receptor (beta chain) comes out of a study of shared clonotypes between healthy human individuals. Study information: There were three CD4 naive, three CD4 memory, two CD8 naive and one CD8 memory plates per donor. Overall study findings and caveats: Approximately 5% was the fraction of naive CD4 clonotypes found shared across a few donors. It was expected that sequencing depth would affect clonotype sharing among donors.

CDR1 and CDR2 (germline): SGDLS, YYNGEE. Trimming pared 3 bases from V and 2 bases from J, leaving 15 bases between. This CDR3 contains 15 residues. As regards this clone: Its specificity is not known.

TCRdb's table, derived via immunoSEQ multiplex PCR, lists solely in-frame clones and lacks some. The sample has 2 million to 3 million clones, approximately 92% seen once. The chain carries TRBV9 and TRBJ2-7; TRBD1 might be the D (6 bases). Material for sequencing was naive CD4+ T cells sorted from blood. Documented subset: CD45RA+ positively selected. The clonotype comes from a young man in good health. CDR3 protein: CASSAAWGPTYEQYF. The CDR3 DNA reads TGTGCCAGCAGCGCAGCTTGGGGGCCGACCTACGAGCAGTACTTC.